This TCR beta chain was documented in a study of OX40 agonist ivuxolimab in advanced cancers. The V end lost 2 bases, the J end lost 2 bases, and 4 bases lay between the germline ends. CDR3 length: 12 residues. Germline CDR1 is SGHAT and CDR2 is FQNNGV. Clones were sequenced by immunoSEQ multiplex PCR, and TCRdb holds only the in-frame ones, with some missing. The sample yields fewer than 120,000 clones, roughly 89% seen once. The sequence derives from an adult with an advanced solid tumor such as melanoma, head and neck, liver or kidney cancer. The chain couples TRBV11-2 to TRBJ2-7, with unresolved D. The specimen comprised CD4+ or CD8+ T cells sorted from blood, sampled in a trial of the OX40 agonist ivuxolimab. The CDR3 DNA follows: TGTGCCAGCAGCTTATACACCTACGAGCAGTACTTC. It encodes CASSLYTYEQYF.